Below, 12 T cell receptor beta chains from the same sample are listed, as sequenced in a study of shared clonotypes between healthy human individuals. Naive CD8 isolation took CD45RO-negative cells positively selected for CCR7 and excluded terminally differentiated effector memory CD45RA+ cells. Assay used: immunoSEQ multiplex PCR; TCRdb lists only in-frame clones, some missing. The sample records roughly 2.1 million clones, 93% being singletons. Sample: naive CD8+ T cells from PBMCs. The receptors were sampled from a man aged 18-30 years in good health. Some clones in this sample may be carry-over from other donors' samples.

V and J are TRBV4-2 and TRBJ1-1, with a weak D call TRBD1 (5 bases). The CDR3 spans 16 residues. With 1 base removed from V and 1 base from J, the gap between germline ends came to 13 bases. Germline V gene sequence: CDR1 LGHNA, CDR2 YNFKEQ. The CDR3 loop reads CASSQAIGRGNTEAFF. Here the CDR3 DNA reads TGTGCCAGCAGCCAAGCTATCGGGAGGGGGAACACTGAAGCTTTCTTT.

V is TRBV4-3 and J is TRBJ2-1; D may be TRBD1 or TRBD2 (5 bases each). CDR1 and CDR2 from the germline V gene are LGHNA and YSLEER. V lost 4 bases, J lost 2 bases, and 18 bases lay in between. The CDR3 has 17 amino acids. The CDR3 nucleotides are TGCGCCAGCAGCCCCTCTAGACCCGGGACCCCCTACAATGAGCAGTTCTTC. Its protein is CASSPSRPGTPYNEQFF.

The J gene is TRBJ2-1, the V gene TRBV29-1; no definite D call. Germline V CDR1 and CDR2: SQVTM, ANQGSEA. The CDR3 is 12 residues long. Trimming removed 7 bases from V and 1 base from J, with 8 bases in between. CDR3 sequence (DNA): TGCAGCGCCGGCGAGTCCTACAATGAGCAGTTCTTC. Encoded protein: CSAGESYNEQFF.

The genes are TRBV6-1 and TRBJ1-2; the D is unclear. The germline V gene encodes CDR1 MNHNS and CDR2 SASEGT. The CDR3 is 15 residues long. The V and J ends lost 2 bases and 4 bases respectively, with 14 bases between them. CDR3 DNA: TGTGCCAGCAGTGAATTAAGGACCGCCCTCTATGGCTACACCTTC. Residues: CASSELRTALYGYTF.

The rearrangement joins TRBV9 to TRBJ2-4; D ambiguous. The CDR3 is made up of 15 amino acids. Germline CDR1 SGDLS, CDR2 YYNGEE. The V and J ends lost 0 bases and 2 bases respectively, with 9 bases between them. The CDR3 is CASSVAVGTKNIQYF. The CDR3 DNA follows: TGTGCCAGCAGCGTAGCGGTCGGAACCAAAAACATTCAGTACTTC.

In its sample, this clone was seen once. The chain's CDR3 is CASSYSDTAWEQYF. The CDR3, as DNA: TGTGCCAGCAGTTACAGTGACACTGCCTGGGAGCAGTACTTC. V usage is TRBV6-6 and J usage is TRBJ2-7; D gene uncertain. The CDR3 consists of 14 residues. The ends were cut back, 2 bases at V and 7 bases at J, with 15 bases in the middle. Germline V gene sequence: CDR1 MNHNY, CDR2 SVGAGI (reference sequence).

V usage is TRBV12-5 and J usage is TRBJ2-7, with 7 bases fitting TRBD2. Germline CDR1 LGHNT, CDR2 FRNRAP. The length of the CDR3 is 17 residues. V was clipped by 3 bases and J by 4 bases; unmatched bases: 15. CDR3 residues: CASGFSLRPSGPYEQYF. The CDR3, as DNA: TGTGCTAGTGGTTTTAGCCTTCGGCCTAGCGGACCGTACGAGCAGTACTTC.

This sequence joins TRBV7-9 and TRBJ1-2; 10 nucleotides match TRBD1. CDR1 SEHNR and CDR2 FQNEAQ come from the germline V gene (reference sequence). The CDR3 extends over 12 amino acids. Trimming took 1 base from V and 11 from J; bases not matched to a gene: 1. The CDR3 loop is CASSLGDRGYTF. CDR3 DNA: TGTGCCAGCAGCTTAGGGGACAGGGGTTACACCTTC.

The rearrangement joins TRBV28 to TRBJ2-6; D is unclear. Germline values: CDR1 MDHEN, CDR2 SYDVKM. The V end was cut by 5 bases, the J end by 1 base, with 27 bases between. The length of the CDR3 is 21 residues. CDR3 sequence: CASSPVVRQSSSDSGANVLTF. In nucleotides, the CDR3 is TGTGCCAGCAGTCCGGTTGTCAGGCAGTCCAGCTCTGATTCTGGGGCCAACGTCCTGACTTTC.

In its sample, this clone was seen a few times. This chain links TRBV5-1 with TRBJ2-7, with 8 positions matching TRBD1. The CDR3 runs 13 residues. Germline CDR1 SGHRS, CDR2 YFSETQ. Trimming removed 4 bases from V and 6 bases from J; junction bases left unmatched: 6. The CDR3 nucleotides read TGCGCCAGCAGCCGGACAGGGCCCCGCGAGCAGTACTTC. This codes for CASSRTGPREQYF.

V usage is TRBV19 and J usage is TRBJ2-7; 11 nucleotides match TRBD2. With 9 bases clipped from V and 2 bases from J, the junction kept 6 bases outside the gene matches. Germline CDR1 LNHDA, CDR2 SQIVND (reference sequence). This CDR3 has 14 residues. CDR3 bases: TGTGCCAGCACCGGGACTAGCGGTACCTACGAGCAGTACTTC. This encodes CASTGTSGTYEQYF. The full variable domain, its missing parts supplied by reference TRBV19 and TRBJ2-7, is DGGITQSPKYLFRKEGQNVTLSCEQNLNHDAMYWYRQDPGQGLRLIYYSQIVNDFQKGDIAEGYSVSREKKESFPLTVTSAQKNPTAFYLCASTGTSGTYEQYFGPGTRLTVT.

This rearrangement joins TRBV10-3 to TRBJ2-1; no firm D call. V was cut by 1 base and J by 8 bases, with 12 bases left in between. The CDR3 length is 14 residues. In germline, CDR1 is ENHRY, CDR2 SYGVKD. The CDR3 DNA sequence: TGTGCCATCAGTGAGTTGCCTTCTGGGGATGAGCAGTTCTTC. Protein sequence: CAISELPSGDEQFF.